These T cell receptor beta chains were read from a single sample in a study of T cells in Graves' hyperthyroidism and ophthalmopathy. Using its own MiXCR run on the multiplex PCR reads, TCRdb lists one record per CDR3 protein. The table shows hundreds of thousands of distinct CDR3 sequences, with 15% to 20% occurring only once. Sequenced: blood. The source of these receptors is a woman between 25 and 40 years old with Graves' hyperthyroidism. Each CDR3 is given with its conserved first and last residue. D genes are given only for firm matches. Some rows mark clone size as missing; the rest say once, few, many or name a class of expanded clone.

J: TRBJ1-1; size: few; V: TRBV7-2; D: -; CDR3: CASSSWGRNTEAFF; DNA: TGTGCCAGCAGCTCCTGGGGTAGGAACACTGAAGCTTTCTTT
J: TRBJ2-5; size: many; V: TRBV2; D: -; CDR3: CASSEESGQTFIQETQYF; DNA: TGTGCCAGCAGTGAAGAGAGTGGGCAGACTTTTATACAAGAGACCCAGTACTTC
J: TRBJ2-7; size: -; V: TRBV4-1; D: TRBD1; CDR3: CASSQGGTAGYEQYF; DNA: TGCGCCAGCAGCCAAGGGGGGACAGCCGGCTACGAGCAGTACTTC
J: TRBJ1-2; size: many; V: TRBV6-1; D: -; CDR3: CASSSQGNYGYTF; DNA: TGTGCCAGCAGTTCACAGGGAAACTATGGCTACACCTTC
J: TRBJ1-2; size: -; V: TRBV20-1; D: TRBD1; CDR3: CSARLRGLGYGYTF; DNA: TGCAGTGCTAGACTCAGGGGGCTTGGGTATGGCTACACCTTC
J: TRBJ2-7; size: -; V: TRBV12-3/TRBV12-4; D: TRBD1; CDR3: CVSSYRDRLYEQYF; DNA: TGTGTCAGCAGTTACCGGGACAGGCTGTACGAGCAGTACTTC
J: TRBJ1-4; size: -; V: TRBV13; D: -; CDR3: CASSLTIDSREKLFF; DNA: TGTGCCAGCAGCTTAACGATCGACAGTCGGGAAAAACTGTTTTTT
J: TRBJ2-7; size: many; V: TRBV27; D: TRBD1; CDR3: CASRRGTEGSYEQYF; DNA: TGTGCCAGCAGACGAGGGACAGAGGGGTCCTACGAGCAGTACTTC
J: TRBJ1-1; size: -; V: TRBV27; D: -; CDR3: CASSLSTRMNTEAFF; DNA: TGTGCCAGCAGTTTATCGACAAGAATGAACACTGAAGCTTTCTTT
J: TRBJ1-1; size: -; V: TRBV19; D: TRBD1; CDR3: CASHSPDREDDIAEAFF; DNA: TGTGCCAGCCACAGCCCCGACAGGGAAGACGATATAGCTGAAGCTTTCTTT
J: TRBJ2-5; size: many; V: TRBV18; D: -; CDR3: CASSPPEGETQYF; DNA: TGTGCCAGCTCACCACCGGAGGGAGAGACCCAGTACTTC
J: TRBJ1-1; size: few; V: TRBV27; D: -; CDR3: CASSPGTEILEAFF; DNA: TGTGCCAGCAGCCCCGGGACCGAGATACTTGAAGCTTTCTTT
J: TRBJ1-1; size: -; V: TRBV30; D: TRBD1; CDR3: CAWIQTGYTEAFF; DNA: TGTGCCTGGATCCAGACAGGGTACACTGAAGCTTTCTTT
J: TRBJ2-1; size: few; V: TRBV20-1; D: -; CDR3: CSARDRLLGVEQFF; DNA: TGCAGTGCTAGAGATCGTCTTTTAGGGGTAGAGCAGTTCTTC
J: TRBJ2-1; size: few; V: TRBV11-2; D: -; CDR3: CASNQGGLRMGEQFF; DNA: TGTGCCAGCAATCAGGGGGGCCTTCGGATGGGTGAGCAGTTCTTC
J: TRBJ2-1; size: -; V: TRBV3-1; D: -; CDR3: CASSAQSPEQFF; DNA: TGCGCCAGCAGCGCCCAGAGCCCCGAGCAGTTCTTC
J: TRBJ1-1; size: -; V: TRBV29-1; D: -; CDR3: CSVEFDQEAFF; DNA: TGCAGCGTTGAGTTCGATCAAGAAGCTTTCTTT
J: TRBJ2-1; size: many; V: TRBV6-1; D: TRBD2; CDR3: CAGPPPGTSSYNEQFF; DNA: TGTGCCGGCCCCCCGCCGGGGACTAGCTCCTACAATGAGCAGTTCTTC
J: TRBJ2-5; size: -; V: TRBV6-2/TRBV6-3; D: -; CDR3: CASSYWVVETQYF; DNA: TGTGCCAGCAGTTACTGGGTCGTGGAGACCCAGTACTTC
J: TRBJ1-6; size: few; V: TRBV27; D: -; CDR3: CASSPEGPRNSPLHF; DNA: TGTGCCAGCAGCCCCGAGGGGCCGAGAAATTCACCCCTCCACTTT
J: TRBJ1-4; size: -; V: TRBV30; D: -; CDR3: CAWSLQGKGPTNEKLFF; DNA: TGTGCCTGGAGCCTTCAGGGGAAGGGGCCAACTAATGAAAAACTGTTTTTT
J: TRBJ2-3; size: many; V: TRBV7-2; D: TRBD2; CDR3: CASSLAAGVDTQYF; DNA: TGTGCCAGCAGCTTAGCAGCGGGGGTGGATACGCAGTATTTT
J: TRBJ2-2; size: -; V: TRBV20-1; D: -; CDR3: CSALIREGGTGELFF; DNA: TGCAGTGCTTTAATACGGGAAGGCGGAACCGGGGAGCTGTTTTTT
J: TRBJ2-3; size: few; V: TRBV9; D: TRBD2; CDR3: CASSPSGSGRADTQYF; DNA: TGTGCCAGCAGCCCCAGTGGAAGCGGGAGGGCTGATACGCAGTATTTT
J: TRBJ2-7; size: few; V: TRBV6-5; D: TRBD1; CDR3: CASRPFPTGGSYEQYF; DNA: TGTGCCAGCAGGCCCTTCCCGACAGGGGGCTCCTACGAGCAGTACTTC
J: TRBJ2-3; size: -; V: TRBV12-3/TRBV12-4; D: TRBD2; CDR3: CASSLALPLTSGAPDTQYF; DNA: TGTGCCAGCAGTTTAGCCCTACCCCTGACTAGCGGGGCACCCGATACGCAGTATTTT
J: TRBJ2-3; size: many; V: TRBV6-5; D: -; CDR3: CASSYQAASTDTQYF; DNA: TGTGCCAGCAGTTATCAGGCGGCTAGCACAGATACGCAGTATTTT
J: TRBJ2-1; size: -; V: TRBV27; D: TRBD1; CDR3: CASSSGTGGVNEQFF; DNA: TGTGCCAGCAGTTCCGGGACAGGGGGAGTCAATGAGCAGTTCTTC
J: TRBJ1-2; size: -; V: TRBV7-3; D: -; CDR3: CASSLHGGQGGYTF; DNA: TGTGCCAGCAGCTTGCACGGGGGGCAGGGTGGCTACACCTTC
J: TRBJ2-7; size: few; V: TRBV4-1; D: -; CDR3: CASSQGALRGSNEQYF; DNA: TGCGCCAGCAGCCAAGGGGCCTTGCGGGGTAGTAACGAGCAGTACTTC
J: TRBJ1-4; size: -; V: TRBV9; D: TRBD1; CDR3: CASSVVGTDEKLFF; DNA: TGTGCCAGCAGCGTAGTCGGGACAGATGAAAAACTGTTTTTT
J: TRBJ2-7; size: few; V: TRBV11-2; D: TRBD2; CDR3: CASSFPTGLAGGPGLGDEQYF; DNA: TGTGCCAGCAGCTTCCCGACGGGACTAGCGGGAGGGCCAGGTTTAGGCGACGAGCAGTACTTC
J: TRBJ1-1; size: many; V: TRBV7-2; D: -; CDR3: CASSLSGLNTEAFF; DNA: TGTGCCAGCAGCTTATCGGGGTTGAACACTGAAGCTTTCTTT
J: TRBJ2-2; size: -; V: TRBV20-1; D: TRBD2; CDR3: CSARAELAGVAGELFF; DNA: TGCAGTGCTAGAGCGGAACTAGCGGGAGTTGCCGGGGAGCTGTTTTTT
J: TRBJ1-1; size: many; V: TRBV12-3/TRBV12-4; D: -; CDR3: CASRPGRTEAFF; DNA: TGTGCCAGCAGGCCAGGGAGAACTGAAGCTTTCTTT
J: TRBJ2-1; size: -; V: TRBV7-8; D: TRBD2; CDR3: CASRSPPGLEAYNEQFF; DNA: TGTGCCAGCAGGTCTCCTCCGGGACTAGAAGCATACAATGAGCAGTTCTTC
J: TRBJ2-3; size: -; V: TRBV9; D: TRBD2; CDR3: CASSAPREGRIDTQYF; DNA: TGTGCCAGCAGCGCCCCTCGGGAGGGCCGAATAGATACGCAGTATTTT
J: TRBJ2-3; size: -; V: TRBV7-9; D: TRBD1; CDR3: CASSLGGTVSTDTQYF; DNA: TGTGCCAGCAGCTTAGGTGGGACAGTAAGCACAGATACGCAGTATTTT
J: TRBJ2-2; size: few; V: TRBV14; D: -; CDR3: CASSQDGELFF; DNA: TGTGCCAGCAGCCAAGATGGGGAGCTGTTTTTT
J: TRBJ2-7; size: many; V: TRBV6-1; D: TRBD2; CDR3: CASSKGQGTSGKSSFYEQYF; DNA: TGTGCCAGCAGTAAGGGACAGGGGACTAGCGGGAAATCGTCCTTTTACGAGCAGTACTTC
J: TRBJ2-3; size: few; V: TRBV30; D: -; CDR3: CAWSTDTQYF; DNA: TGTGCCTGGAGTACAGATACGCAGTATTTT
J: TRBJ1-4; size: many; V: TRBV3-1; D: -; CDR3: CASSYEGASNEKLFF; DNA: TGTGCCAGCAGCTACGAAGGGGCGAGTAATGAAAAACTGTTTTTT
J: TRBJ1-6; size: many; V: TRBV27; D: -; CDR3: CASSRGGNSPLHF; DNA: TGTGCCAGCAGCCGTGGCGGGAATTCACCCCTCCACTTT
J: TRBJ2-7; size: many; V: TRBV5-1; D: TRBD1; CDR3: CASSLGRGSEQYF; DNA: TGCGCCAGCAGCTTGGGCAGGGGGAGCGAGCAGTACTTC
J: TRBJ2-1; size: many; V: TRBV20-1; D: -; CDR3: CSASGSSYNEQFF; DNA: TGCAGTGCTAGCGGGAGCTCCTACAATGAGCAGTTCTTC
J: TRBJ2-4; size: -; V: TRBV24-1; D: TRBD1; CDR3: CATSDSTGIRQNIQYF; DNA: TGTGCCACCAGTGACTCGACAGGGATTCGCCAAAACATTCAGTACTTC
J: TRBJ2-3; size: -; V: TRBV3-1; D: -; CDR3: CASSQVSPAGRTDTQYF; DNA: TGTGCCAGCAGCCAAGTTTCTCCGGCGGGCCGCACAGATACGCAGTATTTT
J: TRBJ1-1; size: many; V: TRBV5-1; D: -; CDR3: CASSLERGVTEAFF; DNA: TGCGCCAGCAGCTTGGAGCGGGGGGTGACTGAAGCTTTCTTT
J: TRBJ2-1; size: many; V: TRBV12-3/TRBV12-4; D: -; CDR3: CASSSSAETYNEQFF; DNA: TGTGCCAGCAGTTCTAGCGCCGAGACCTACAATGAGCAGTTCTTC
J: TRBJ2-7; size: many; V: TRBV28; D: -; CDR3: CASSLQGFSYEQYF; DNA: TGTGCCAGCAGTTTACAGGGGTTCTCCTACGAGCAGTACTTC
J: TRBJ2-1; size: many; V: TRBV20-1; D: TRBD2; CDR3: CSARIWGLVNEQFF; DNA: TGCAGTGCTAGAATCTGGGGACTAGTCAATGAGCAGTTCTTC
J: TRBJ2-7; size: many; V: TRBV6-2/TRBV6-3; D: -; CDR3: CASGHYEQYF; DNA: TGTGCCAGCGGGCATTACGAGCAGTACTTC
J: TRBJ2-5; size: few; V: TRBV5-4; D: TRBD1; CDR3: CASSLAGGQGPQETQYF; DNA: TGTGCCAGCAGCCTGGCTGGGGGACAGGGACCCCAAGAGACCCAGTACTTC
J: TRBJ1-1; size: -; V: TRBV13; D: -; CDR3: CASSSYLNTEAFF; DNA: TGTGCCAGCAGCTCATACCTGAACACTGAAGCTTTCTTT
J: TRBJ1-5; size: few; V: TRBV20-1; D: TRBD1; CDR3: CSADTGVNQPQHF; DNA: TGCAGTGCCGATACAGGGGTCAATCAGCCCCAGCATTTT